The source of this T cell receptor (beta chain) is a study of CD8+CD57+ T cells in acquired aplastic anemia. Study in general: The sorted CD4+ and CD8+ cells yielded an average around 3 ug of DNA.

The use of genomic DNA as template underpinned the TCR beta VDJ and CDR3 profiling. TCRdb re-called the reads through MiXCR, storing one row per CDR3 protein. The sample lists 180,000 or so distinct CDR3 sequences; roughly 48% were seen once. CD8+CD57+ cell expansion had been shown by flow cytometry in patients chosen for sequencing. Trimming took 5 bases from V and 7 from J; bases not matched to a gene: 9. Germline V gene lookup returns CDR1 PRHDT and CDR2 FYEKMQ (reference sequence). The CDR3 runs to 15 residues. At least ten counts were recorded for this clonotype. Sequenced material: sorted CD4+, CD8+, or CD8+CD57+ T cells (not recorded which) from PBMCs. This receptor was identified in a human donor with aplastic anemia. This sequence joins TRBV13 and TRBJ2-7; 12 bases map to TRBD2. The CDR3 loop reads CASSMASGGAWEQYF. The CDR3 coding sequence is TGTGCCAGCAGCATGGCTAGCGGGGGGGCATGGGAGCAGTACTTC.